This T cell receptor beta chain was recovered during a study of cytomegalovirus exposure and HLA in healthy donors. Germline V lookup: CDR1 MNHNY, CDR2 SVGAGI (reference sequence). This CDR3 is 15 amino acids long. With V trimmed by 2 bases and J by 4 bases, 2 bases remained unmatched. About this clone: The antigen remains unidentified.

A multiplex PCR was run with 60 Vbeta primers and 13 Jbeta primers. Profiled with immunoSEQ multiplex PCR; TCRdb holds only in-frame clones, not every one. The sample holds approximately 130,000 clones, roughly 80% seen once. Study-level findings and limits: For most TCR beta V segments, an earlier analysis put the productive rate at about 90% or about 30% of the time. HLA-A and HLA-B allele assignments for most subjects were reportedly predicted accurately using TCR beta sequences. The classifier reportedly diagnosed cytomegalovirus status with high sensitivity and specificity.

The V gene is TRBV6-6, the J gene TRBJ2-3, with 11 bases lining up with TRBD2. Sample: PBMCs. The TCR was taken from a boy under 18 in good health and CMV-seronegative. CDR3 sequence: CASSYALAGADTQYF. As DNA, the CDR3 is TGTGCCAGCAGTTACGCACTAGCGGGAGCAGATACGCAGTATTTT.